A selection of T cell receptor beta chains follows, all from one sample in a study of T cell repertoires in cytomegalovirus infection. These TCRs are of unknown antigen specificity. Using its own MiXCR run on the reads, TCRdb lists one record per CDR3 protein. The data hold about 890,000 distinct CDR3 sequences, with more than 25% observed a single time. This material consisted of cultured CD8+ T cells from PBMCs, taken from culture after CMV antigen stimulation. The receptors shown here come from a human donor in good health (CMV status not recorded). Some clones in this sample may be carry-over from other donors' samples. Each CDR3 is given with its conserved first and last residue. D genes are given only for firm matches. Clone size appears in some rows only: once, few, many, or a class for an expanded clone.

v_gene: TRBV7-6
abundance: few
d_gene: NA
j_gene: TRBJ2-1
CDR3nt: TGTGCCAGCAGCTTAGGCTCAGAAGCGGGCAATGAGCAGTTCTTC
CDR3aa: CASSLGSEAGNEQFF

v_gene: TRBV7-9
abundance: few
d_gene: TRBD1
j_gene: TRBJ2-7
CDR3nt: TGTGCCAGCAGCCGACCCCGGGACAGAAAATTCTACGAGCAGTACTTC
CDR3aa: CASSRPRDRKFYEQYF

v_gene: TRBV4-1
abundance: NA
d_gene: TRBD2
j_gene: TRBJ2-7
CDR3nt: TGCGCCAGCAGCCAAGTGGAGGGCGGGAGGTACGAGCAGTACTTC
CDR3aa: CASSQVEGGRYEQYF

v_gene: TRBV7-8
abundance: few
d_gene: NA
j_gene: TRBJ2-1
CDR3nt: TGTGCCAGCATCGGGGGCCATGAGCAGTTCTTC
CDR3aa: CASIGGHEQFF

v_gene: TRBV27
abundance: NA
d_gene: TRBD1
j_gene: TRBJ1-1
CDR3nt: TGTGCCAGCAGCCTGACAGGGAGGGACACTGAAGCTTTCTTT
CDR3aa: CASSLTGRDTEAFF

v_gene: TRBV20-1
abundance: few
d_gene: TRBD2
j_gene: TRBJ2-3
CDR3nt: TGCAGTGCTACCGTCCTAGCGGTCACTAACACAGATACGCAGTATTTT
CDR3aa: CSATVLAVTNTDTQYF

v_gene: TRBV7-6
abundance: many
d_gene: NA
j_gene: TRBJ1-1
CDR3nt: TGTGCCAGCAGCTTTAAGCAGGGTAGGGGCACTGAAGCTTTCTTT
CDR3aa: CASSFKQGRGTEAFF

v_gene: TRBV11-2
abundance: NA
d_gene: NA
j_gene: TRBJ2-2
CDR3nt: TGTGTCAGCAGCTTAGGAGGGAGTACCGGGGAGCTGTTTTTT
CDR3aa: CVSSLGGSTGELFF

v_gene: TRBV5-4
abundance: NA
d_gene: TRBD1
j_gene: TRBJ1-2
CDR3nt: TGTGCCAGCAGCTTGAAAAGAAAGGTGGTAGGGGGCGCAAATGGCTACACCTTC
CDR3aa: CASSLKRKVVGGANGYTF

v_gene: TRBV6-5
abundance: few
d_gene: NA
j_gene: TRBJ2-1
CDR3nt: TGTGCCAGCAGTTACTCGCCAGGGGGGATAGTCGGCTACAATGAGCAGTTCTTC
CDR3aa: CASSYSPGGIVGYNEQFF

v_gene: TRBV28
abundance: NA
d_gene: NA
j_gene: TRBJ2-2
CDR3nt: TGTGCCAGCAGTTTTTCGGTTGAGCTGTTTTTT
CDR3aa: CASSFSVELFF

v_gene: TRBV7-2
abundance: few
d_gene: TRBD2
j_gene: TRBJ2-1
CDR3nt: TGTGCCAGCAGCCTCGGACTAGCGGGGGGGGAGCGGGAGTTCTTC
CDR3aa: CASSLGLAGGEREFF

v_gene: TRBV12-3/TRBV12-4
abundance: many
d_gene: TRBD1
j_gene: TRBJ1-1
CDR3nt: TGTGCCAGCAGTCCGATACAGGACAGGGACACTGAAGCTTTCTTT
CDR3aa: CASSPIQDRDTEAFF

v_gene: TRBV9
abundance: NA
d_gene: TRBD1
j_gene: TRBJ1-2
CDR3nt: TGTGCCAGCAGCGTAAGGGACAGGGATCGATATGGCTACACCTTT
CDR3aa: CASSVRDRDRYGYTF

v_gene: TRBV20-1
abundance: NA
d_gene: NA
j_gene: TRBJ2-3
CDR3nt: TGCAGTGCTATCGGGCCGGTTACTAGCACAGATACGCAGTATTTT
CDR3aa: CSAIGPVTSTDTQYF

v_gene: TRBV12-3/TRBV12-4
abundance: few
d_gene: TRBD2
j_gene: TRBJ2-1
CDR3nt: TGTGCCAGCAGTAGGGCGGGGGGGCAATACAATGAGCAGTTCTTC
CDR3aa: CASSRAGGQYNEQFF

v_gene: TRBV7-8
abundance: few
d_gene: NA
j_gene: TRBJ2-2
CDR3nt: TGTGCCAGCAGCTTCCCTAGAGGGCATACGAACACCGGGGAGCTGTTTTTT
CDR3aa: CASSFPRGHTNTGELFF

v_gene: TRBV6-6
abundance: NA
d_gene: TRBD2
j_gene: TRBJ2-1
CDR3nt: TGTGCCAGCAGCGGGACTAGCGGGGGGGTCCCCCATGAGCAGTTCTTC
CDR3aa: CASSGTSGGVPHEQFF

v_gene: TRBV6-2/TRBV6-3
abundance: many
d_gene: NA
j_gene: TRBJ1-1
CDR3nt: TGTGCCAGCAGCTCCTCCTTCCCATTGAACACTGAAGCTTTCTTT
CDR3aa: CASSSSFPLNTEAFF

v_gene: TRBV7-4
abundance: NA
d_gene: NA
j_gene: TRBJ2-7
CDR3nt: TGTGCCACCGGACCCTACGAGCAGTACTTC
CDR3aa: CATGPYEQYF

v_gene: TRBV4-1
abundance: few
d_gene: TRBD2
j_gene: TRBJ2-3
CDR3nt: TGCGCCAGCAGCCAAGTTCGCCTAGCGGGGAGCACAGATACGCAGTATTTT
CDR3aa: CASSQVRLAGSTDTQYF

v_gene: TRBV19
abundance: NA
d_gene: NA
j_gene: TRBJ1-5
CDR3nt: TGTGCCAGTAGTCCGGGAGTTTTGGGTCAGCCCCAGCATTTT
CDR3aa: CASSPGVLGQPQHF

v_gene: TRBV7-6
abundance: few
d_gene: TRBD1
j_gene: TRBJ2-2
CDR3nt: TGTGCCAGCAGCCCATCCGGGACAGGGACCGGGGAGCTGTTTTTT
CDR3aa: CASSPSGTGTGELFF

v_gene: TRBV7-9
abundance: NA
d_gene: NA
j_gene: TRBJ2-5
CDR3nt: TGTGCCAGCAGCTCACCGGGCGTCCAAGAGACCCAGTACTTC
CDR3aa: CASSSPGVQETQYF

v_gene: TRBV7-6
abundance: NA
d_gene: TRBD2
j_gene: TRBJ2-1
CDR3nt: TGTGCCAGCAGTTTAGGAACTAGCGGGCCCTTGGAGCAGTTCTTC
CDR3aa: CASSLGTSGPLEQFF

v_gene: TRBV6-5
abundance: few
d_gene: TRBD1
j_gene: TRBJ2-6
CDR3nt: TGTGCCAGCAGTTCGGTCATAGGACCCTTGATGGGACAGGGGGCGCCCGGGGCCAACGTCCTGACTTTC
CDR3aa: CASSSVIGPLMGQGAPGANVLTF

v_gene: TRBV6-2/TRBV6-3
abundance: NA
d_gene: TRBD1
j_gene: TRBJ1-5
CDR3nt: TGTGCCAGCAGTTACGGGGGACAGGGACGGAATCAGCCCCAGCATTTT
CDR3aa: CASSYGGQGRNQPQHF

v_gene: TRBV19
abundance: many
d_gene: TRBD1
j_gene: TRBJ2-3
CDR3nt: TGTGCCAGTAGTAAGTTGGACAGGGGAAGGACAGATACGCAGTATTTT
CDR3aa: CASSKLDRGRTDTQYF

v_gene: TRBV7-2
abundance: NA
d_gene: TRBD2
j_gene: TRBJ2-3
CDR3nt: TGTGCCAACAGCTTCTTCCCGGTTTTAGCGGGGGGGGCGAAAGATACGCAGTATTTT
CDR3aa: CANSFFPVLAGGAKDTQYF

v_gene: TRBV28
abundance: NA
d_gene: TRBD1
j_gene: TRBJ1-5
CDR3nt: TGTGCCAGCAGTCATCTCCCTTCCCCGGGACAGGGCTCCCGGCAGCCCCAGCATTTT
CDR3aa: CASSHLPSPGQGSRQPQHF

v_gene: TRBV7-8
abundance: few
d_gene: NA
j_gene: TRBJ1-2
CDR3nt: TGTGCCAGCAGCTTAGCGACGCCAAAGGGCTACACCTTC
CDR3aa: CASSLATPKGYTF

v_gene: TRBV2
abundance: few
d_gene: NA
j_gene: TRBJ1-5
CDR3nt: TGTGCCAGCAGTGAAAATAGCAATCAGCCCCAGCATTTT
CDR3aa: CASSENSNQPQHF

v_gene: TRBV6-6
abundance: NA
d_gene: NA
j_gene: TRBJ1-1
CDR3nt: TGTGCCAGCAGTCTCGCCCCAGACTTTTTTGAAGCTTTCTTT
CDR3aa: CASSLAPDFFEAFF

v_gene: TRBV7-9
abundance: few
d_gene: NA
j_gene: TRBJ1-1
CDR3nt: TGTGCCAGCAGCTTAGGGGCCAGGGACGCTTTCTTT
CDR3aa: CASSLGARDAFF

v_gene: TRBV20-1
abundance: once
d_gene: NA
j_gene: TRBJ1-5
CDR3nt: TGCAGTGCTAGAGATCTCAAGGCGGCGTATAGCAATCAGCCCCAGCATTTT
CDR3aa: CSARDLKAAYSNQPQHF

v_gene: TRBV19
abundance: few
d_gene: TRBD1
j_gene: TRBJ1-5
CDR3nt: TGTGCCAGTAGTTCTCGGACAGGGAGCAATCAGCCCCAGCATTTT
CDR3aa: CASSSRTGSNQPQHF

v_gene: TRBV27
abundance: NA
d_gene: NA
j_gene: TRBJ1-2
CDR3nt: TGTGCCAGCAGTACCTACCGGGATGACTATGGCTACACCTTC
CDR3aa: CASSTYRDDYGYTF

v_gene: TRBV7-4
abundance: NA
d_gene: TRBD2
j_gene: TRBJ2-1
CDR3nt: TGTGCCAGCAGCACCCTAGCGGGGGCAAAGGGTGAGCAGTTCTTC
CDR3aa: CASSTLAGAKGEQFF

v_gene: TRBV7-9
abundance: many
d_gene: NA
j_gene: TRBJ1-6
CDR3nt: TGTGCCAGCAGCCGGAACGATAATTCACCCCTCCACTTT
CDR3aa: CASSRNDNSPLHF

v_gene: TRBV4-3
abundance: once
d_gene: NA
j_gene: TRBJ2-1
CDR3nt: TGCGCCAGCAGCCAAGAATCGGAACAGTGGTCATCCGATGAGCAGTTCTTC
CDR3aa: CASSQESEQWSSDEQFF

v_gene: TRBV12-3/TRBV12-4
abundance: NA
d_gene: NA
j_gene: TRBJ2-5
CDR3nt: TGTGCCAGCACCCGGGACATCCAAGAGACCCAGTACTTC
CDR3aa: CASTRDIQETQYF

v_gene: TRBV5-6
abundance: NA
d_gene: NA
j_gene: TRBJ2-1
CDR3nt: TGTGCCAGCAGCTTGGCTATTACGGGGAATGAGCAGTTCTTC
CDR3aa: CASSLAITGNEQFF

v_gene: TRBV7-9
abundance: NA
d_gene: TRBD1
j_gene: TRBJ2-3
CDR3nt: TGTGCCAGCAGTGAGGCAGGGGGCGCAAATACGCAGTATTTT
CDR3aa: CASSEAGGANTQYF

v_gene: TRBV28
abundance: many
d_gene: TRBD2
j_gene: TRBJ2-2
CDR3nt: TGTGCCAGCAGTAGCGGGGGGGCGAACACCGGGGAGCTGTTTTTT
CDR3aa: CASSSGGANTGELFF

v_gene: TRBV19
abundance: NA
d_gene: NA
j_gene: TRBJ2-7
CDR3nt: TGTGCCAGCCAGGACGCCGGTAGCTCCTACGAGCAGTACTTC
CDR3aa: CASQDAGSSYEQYF

v_gene: TRBV6-6
abundance: many
d_gene: NA
j_gene: TRBJ1-4
CDR3nt: TGTGCCAGCAGTTACTCGCGGGGGCGGAATGAAAAACTGTTTTTT
CDR3aa: CASSYSRGRNEKLFF

v_gene: TRBV7-6
abundance: few
d_gene: TRBD1
j_gene: TRBJ2-3
CDR3nt: TGTGCCAGCAGTTACGAACAGGGGGCCTATAGCACAGATACGCAGTATTTT
CDR3aa: CASSYEQGAYSTDTQYF

v_gene: TRBV27
abundance: many
d_gene: NA
j_gene: TRBJ1-3
CDR3nt: TGTGCCAGCAGAGCAGGCCGCTCTGGAAACACCATATATTTT
CDR3aa: CASRAGRSGNTIYF

v_gene: TRBV6-5
abundance: NA
d_gene: TRBD2
j_gene: TRBJ2-1
CDR3nt: TGTGCCAGCTGGGTGGCGGGGGGCGAGGGGAATGAGCAGTTCTTC
CDR3aa: CASWVAGGEGNEQFF

v_gene: TRBV25-1
abundance: NA
d_gene: TRBD1
j_gene: TRBJ2-5
CDR3nt: TGTGCCACGAAAGGATTGGTCGACAGGGAAGAAGGAGAGACCCAGTACTTC
CDR3aa: CATKGLVDREEGETQYF

v_gene: TRBV10-3
abundance: NA
d_gene: TRBD2
j_gene: TRBJ2-1
CDR3nt: TGTGCCATCAGTGTGGGGAGACTAGCCAGACCCGACTTATACAATGAGCAGTTCTTC
CDR3aa: CAISVGRLARPDLYNEQFF

v_gene: TRBV6-1
abundance: NA
d_gene: NA
j_gene: TRBJ1-4
CDR3nt: TGTGCCAGCCGGGACATCTCTGAAAAACTGTTTTTT
CDR3aa: CASRDISEKLFF

v_gene: TRBV5-5
abundance: NA
d_gene: NA
j_gene: TRBJ1-1
CDR3nt: TGTGCCAGCAGCTTGGTAGGGGTGCATACTGAAGCTTTCTTT
CDR3aa: CASSLVGVHTEAFF

v_gene: TRBV7-2
abundance: few
d_gene: TRBD1
j_gene: TRBJ2-7
CDR3nt: TGTGCCAGCAGCTTAACAGGGGATCCCCTCTACGAGCAGTACTTC
CDR3aa: CASSLTGDPLYEQYF